Listed here are 8 T cell receptor beta chains from one sample, sequenced in a study of Ad26.COV2.S vaccination and SARS-CoV-2 variants. Indicated treatment: around 19 received Ad26.COV2.S at low or high dose, single or two shots; roughly five received placebo; per-sample allocation not given. Specimen acquisition occurred on day 63 following the initial vaccine or placebo injection. Generated by immunoSEQ multiplex PCR, the TCRdb table keeps only in-frame clones and is missing some. The sample shows roughly 500,000 clones, around 88% of them seen only once. Sequenced material: peripheral blood, taken in a trial of Ad26.COV2.S vaccine versus placebo. The receptors were sampled from a person between 18 and 59 years old who received the Ad26.COV2.S COVID-19 vaccine or a placebo.

J is TRBJ1-1 and V is TRBV19; maybe TRBD1 (6 bases). CDR3 length: 14 residues. Trimming pared 5 bases from V and 2 bases from J, leaving 12 bases between. Germline V gives CDR1 LNHDA, CDR2 SQIVND (reference sequence). The CDR3 region is CASSAGTKNTEAFF. CDR3 in DNA: TGTGCCAGTAGTGCCGGGACAAAAAACACTGAAGCTTTCTTT.

The chain joins TRBV27 to TRBJ2-1; 9 bases line up with TRBD2. V lost 0 bases, J lost 0 bases, and 9 bases stayed unmatched. The CDR3 runs to 19 residues. Germline loops: CDR1 MNHEY, CDR2 SMNVEV (reference sequence). Here the CDR3 DNA reads TGTGCCAGCAGTTTATCGGTTGCGGGAGGGACGGGCTCCTACAATGAGCAGTTCTTC. The encoded protein is CASSLSVAGGTGSYNEQFF.

The genes are TRBV28 and TRBJ1-2; D uncertain. Germline V gives CDR1 MDHEN, CDR2 SYDVKM. V was pared by 6 bases and J by 7 bases, with 18 bases between. CDR3 length equals 14 residues. The CDR3 sequence: CASSGPPTSGGYTF. DNA for the CDR3: TGTGCCAGCAGCGGCCCCCCCACTAGCGGTGGCTACACCTTC.

This clone appeared a single time. This chain connects TRBV6-2 or TRBV6-3 to TRBJ2-3; 12 bases align to TRBD2. The V and J ends lost 6 bases and 2 bases, in that order; junction bases with no gene match: 6. Germline-derived CDR1 and CDR2 are MNHEY and SVGEGT. This CDR3 comprises 16 residues. The CDR3, as DNA: TGTGCCAGCAGCGCCGGACTAGCGGGATACACAGATACGCAGTATTTT. Its translation is CASSAGLAGYTDTQYF.

CDR3 bases: TGTGCCAGCAGTGAAATAGGGGGCAGCTCCTACGAGCAGTACTTC. Translated: CASSEIGGSSYEQYF. This chain links TRBV2 with TRBJ2-7; 7 positions match TRBD1. V was pared by 2 bases and J by 0 bases, with 4 bases of the junction left unmatched. CDR1 and CDR2 from the germline V gene are SNHLY and FYNNEI. There are 15 residues in the CDR3.

The CDR3 DNA sequence: TGTGCCAGCAGCTTATTTGTGACCAGCCCCGGGGAGCTGTTTTTT. This gives the protein CASSLFVTSPGELFF. The chain uses TRBV7-9 and TRBJ2-2, with unresolved D. Germline loops: CDR1 SEHNR, CDR2 FQNEAQ (reference sequence). The V and J ends lost 2 bases and 6 bases respectively, with 13 bases between them. The CDR3 runs 15 residues.

V and J are TRBV18 and TRBJ2-7; D may match TRBD1 or TRBD2 (6 bases each). The CDR3 spans 18 residues. CDR1 and CDR2 from the germline V gene are KGHSH and LQKENI. The V gene lost 4 bases and the J gene lost 4 bases, with 26 bases spanning the gap. The CDR3 sequence: CASSRRGGAEGGRYEQYF. In nucleotides, the CDR3 is TGTGCCAGCTCACGGAGAGGAGGGGCAGAGGGGGGCCGATACGAGCAGTACTTC.

This chain joins TRBV3-1 (or the pseudogene TRBV3-2) and TRBJ2-1; the D call may be TRBD1 or TRBD2 (5 bases each). Looked up from germline, CDR1 is LGHDT and CDR2 is YNNKEL (reference sequence). The CDR3 is 13 residues long. V was shortened by 6 bases and J by 9 bases, with 15 bases between the two germline ends. For the CDR3, the DNA is TGTGCCAGCAGTCTCCTGGGGGAAGGTGAGCAGTTCTTC. The encoded protein is CASSLLGEGEQFF.